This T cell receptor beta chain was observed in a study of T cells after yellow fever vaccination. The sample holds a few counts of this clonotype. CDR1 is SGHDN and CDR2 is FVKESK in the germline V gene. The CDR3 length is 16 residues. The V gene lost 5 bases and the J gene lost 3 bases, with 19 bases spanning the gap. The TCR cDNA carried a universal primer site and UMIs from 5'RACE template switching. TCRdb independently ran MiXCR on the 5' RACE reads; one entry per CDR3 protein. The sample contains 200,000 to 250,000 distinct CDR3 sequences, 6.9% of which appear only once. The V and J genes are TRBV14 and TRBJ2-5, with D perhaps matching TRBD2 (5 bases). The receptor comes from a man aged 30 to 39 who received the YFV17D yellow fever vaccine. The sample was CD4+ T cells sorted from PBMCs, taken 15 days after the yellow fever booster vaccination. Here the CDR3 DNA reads TGTGCCAGCAGCTTATTTGAGGGAGCGCTAAAAGAGACCCAGTACTTC. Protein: CASSLFEGALKETQYF.